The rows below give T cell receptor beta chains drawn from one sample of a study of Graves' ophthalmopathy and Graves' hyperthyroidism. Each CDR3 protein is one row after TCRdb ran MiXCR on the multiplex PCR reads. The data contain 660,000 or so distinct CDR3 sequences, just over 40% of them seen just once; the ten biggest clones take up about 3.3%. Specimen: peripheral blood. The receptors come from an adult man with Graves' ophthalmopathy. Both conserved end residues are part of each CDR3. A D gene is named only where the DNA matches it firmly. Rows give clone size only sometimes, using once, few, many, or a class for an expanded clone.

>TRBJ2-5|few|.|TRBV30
TGTGCCTGGACCCCGAGGGGGGAAGAGACCCAGTACTTC
CAWTPRGEETQYF
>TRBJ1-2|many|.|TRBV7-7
TGTGCCAGCAGGATACAGGAATATGGCTACACCTTC
CASRIQEYGYTF
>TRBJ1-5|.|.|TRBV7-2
TGTGCCAGCAGCCCCCTAACGAGCAATCAGCCCCAGCATTTT
CASSPLTSNQPQHF
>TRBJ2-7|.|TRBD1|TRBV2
TGTGCCAGCAGTCCATGGGGACAGGCCTCCTTCTACGAGCAGTACTTC
CASSPWGQASFYEQYF
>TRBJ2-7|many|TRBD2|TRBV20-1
TGCAGTGTCACGACTAGCTTCTCCTCCGAGCAGTACTTC
CSVTTSFSSEQYF
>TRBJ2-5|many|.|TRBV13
TGTGCCAGCAGCTCAAGTTTGGGGACCCAGTACTTC
CASSSSLGTQYF
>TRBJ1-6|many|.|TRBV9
TGTGCCAGCGGGGCCTCCTCCTATAATTCACCCCTCCACTTT
CASGASSYNSPLHF
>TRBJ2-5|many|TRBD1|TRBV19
TGTGCCAGTAGTACACGGACAGGGGACCAAGAGACCCAGTACTTC
CASSTRTGDQETQYF
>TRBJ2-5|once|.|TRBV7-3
TGTGCCAGCAGCTTAGTCGAGGGGCCAGAGACCCAGTACTTC
CASSLVEGPETQYF
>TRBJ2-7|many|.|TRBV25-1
TGTGCCAGCAGTGAATATGGGACATTCTCCTACGAGCAGTACTTC
CASSEYGTFSYEQYF
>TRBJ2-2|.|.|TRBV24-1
TGTGCCACCAGTGATGCTGGGAAGGGAGCTGTTTTT
CATSDAGKGAVF
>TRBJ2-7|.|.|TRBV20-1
TGCAGTGCTACAGGGCACGGGTTCGAGCAGTACTTC
CSATGHGFEQYF
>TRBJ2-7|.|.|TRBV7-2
TGTGCCAGCAGACCAAAACCCGACGGAGGCCTTTACGAGCAGTACTTC
CASRPKPDGGLYEQYF
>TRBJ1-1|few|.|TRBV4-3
TGCGCCAGCAGCCAAGATCGTACTACTGGGGACGGTTTATCTGAAGCTTTCTTT
CASSQDRTTGDGLSEAFF
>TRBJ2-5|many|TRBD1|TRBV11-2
TGTGCCAGCAGCCAGGGACAGCACCAAGAGACCCAGTACTTC
CASSQGQHQETQYF
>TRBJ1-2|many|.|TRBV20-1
TGCAGTGCTAGAAGGCCGGACGCTAACTATGGCTACACCTTC
CSARRPDANYGYTF
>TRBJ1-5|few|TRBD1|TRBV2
TGTGCCAGCAGTTACGAGGCCAGGGGGCTCCAGCCCCAGCATTTT
CASSYEARGLQPQHF
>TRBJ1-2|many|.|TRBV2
TGTGCCAGCAGTACCCAGGGATATGGCTACACCTTC
CASSTQGYGYTF
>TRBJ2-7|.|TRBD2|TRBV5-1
TGCGCCAGCAGCTACTTGGCTCGGGGGGTATACGAGCAGCACTTC
CASSYLARGVYEQHF
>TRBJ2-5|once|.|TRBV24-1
TGTGCCACCAGCGTTGGGGCAGGGGATAGTGGGACCCAGTACTTC
CATSVGAGDSGTQYF
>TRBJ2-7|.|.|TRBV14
TGTGCCAGCAGTCCCGAGATAAGCTACGAGCAGTACTTC
CASSPEISYEQYF
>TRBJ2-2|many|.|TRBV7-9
TGTGCCAGCAGCTCCAGGGAATTGTCTAACACCGGGGAGCTGTTTTTT
CASSSRELSNTGELFF
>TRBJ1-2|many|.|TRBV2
TGTGCCAGCAGTGACCCGGACTATGGCTACACCTTC
CASSDPDYGYTF
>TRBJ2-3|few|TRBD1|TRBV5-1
TGCGCCAGCAGCTTGGACGACAGGGAGACGGATACGCAGTATTTT
CASSLDDRETDTQYF
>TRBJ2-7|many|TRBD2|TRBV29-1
TGCAGCGTTGAAGTTCCTCGGACTAGCGGGATTACCTACGAGCAGTACTTC
CSVEVPRTSGITYEQYF
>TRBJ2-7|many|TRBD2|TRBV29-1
TGCAGCGTTGAAGAGCGGGAGGGTAGTTACGAGCAGTACTTC
CSVEEREGSYEQYF
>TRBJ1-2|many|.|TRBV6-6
TGTGCCAGCAGTTACTCGAGTAGGGATGACTATGGCTACACCTTC
CASSYSSRDDYGYTF
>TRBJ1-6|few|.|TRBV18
TGTGCCAGCTCACCTCTAGGCGATTCACCCCTCCACTTT
CASSPLGDSPLHF